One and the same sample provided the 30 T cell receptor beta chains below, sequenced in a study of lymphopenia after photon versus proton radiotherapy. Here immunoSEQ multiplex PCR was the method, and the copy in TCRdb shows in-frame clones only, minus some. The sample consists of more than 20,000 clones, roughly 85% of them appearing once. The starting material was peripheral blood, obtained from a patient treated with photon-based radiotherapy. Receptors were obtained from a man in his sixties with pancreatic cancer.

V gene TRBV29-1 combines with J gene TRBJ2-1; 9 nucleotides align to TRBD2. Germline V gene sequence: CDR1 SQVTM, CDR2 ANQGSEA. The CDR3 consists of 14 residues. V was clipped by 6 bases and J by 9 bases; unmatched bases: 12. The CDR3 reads CSVSTRAGGPEQFF. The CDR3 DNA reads TGCAGCGTCTCTACTCGCGCGGGGGGGCCTGAGCAGTTCTTC.

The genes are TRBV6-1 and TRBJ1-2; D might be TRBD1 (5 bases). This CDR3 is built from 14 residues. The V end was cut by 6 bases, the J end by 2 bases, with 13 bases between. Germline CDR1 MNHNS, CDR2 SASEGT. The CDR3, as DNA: TGTGCCAGCAGAGTGAGACAGAACAACTATGGCTACACCTTC. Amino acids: CASRVRQNNYGYTF.

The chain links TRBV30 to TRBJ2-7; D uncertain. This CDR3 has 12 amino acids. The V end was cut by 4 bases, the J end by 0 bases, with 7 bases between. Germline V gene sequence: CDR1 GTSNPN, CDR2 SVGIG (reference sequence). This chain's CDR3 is CAWTVGSYEQYF. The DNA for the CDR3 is TGTGCCTGGACCGTGGGCTCCTACGAGCAGTACTTC. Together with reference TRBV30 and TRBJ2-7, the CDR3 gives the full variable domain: SQTIHQWPATLVQPVGSPLSLECTVEGTSNPNLYWYRQAAGRGLQLLFYSVGIGQISSEVPQNLSASRPQDRQFILSSKKLLLSDSGFYLCAWTVGSYEQYFGPGTRLTVT.

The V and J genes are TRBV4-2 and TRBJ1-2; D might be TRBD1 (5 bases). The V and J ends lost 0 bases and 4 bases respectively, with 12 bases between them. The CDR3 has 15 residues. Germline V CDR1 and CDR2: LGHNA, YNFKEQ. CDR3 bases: TGTGCCAGCAGCCAAGATCATAAGGGGAGCTATGGCTACACCTTC. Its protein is CASSQDHKGSYGYTF.

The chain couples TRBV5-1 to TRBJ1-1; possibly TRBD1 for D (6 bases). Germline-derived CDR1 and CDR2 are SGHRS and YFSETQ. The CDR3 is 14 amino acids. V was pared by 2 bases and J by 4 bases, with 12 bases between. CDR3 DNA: TGCGCCAGCAGCTTCGAGGGGGAGGTCACTGAAGCTTTCTTT. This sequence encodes CASSFEGEVTEAFF.

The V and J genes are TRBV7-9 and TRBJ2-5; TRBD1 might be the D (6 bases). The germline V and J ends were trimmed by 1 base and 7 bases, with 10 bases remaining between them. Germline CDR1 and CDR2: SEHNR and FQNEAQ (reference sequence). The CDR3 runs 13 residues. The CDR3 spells CASSLDRDGTQYF. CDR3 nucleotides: TGTGCCAGCAGCTTAGACAGGGATGGGACCCAGTACTTC. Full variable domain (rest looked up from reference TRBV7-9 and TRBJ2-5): DTGVSQNPRHKITKRGQNVTFRCDPISEHNRLYWYRQTLGQGPEFLTYFQNEAQLEKSRLLSDRFSAERPKGSFSTLEIQRTEQGDSAMYLCASSLDRDGTQYFGPGTRLLVL.

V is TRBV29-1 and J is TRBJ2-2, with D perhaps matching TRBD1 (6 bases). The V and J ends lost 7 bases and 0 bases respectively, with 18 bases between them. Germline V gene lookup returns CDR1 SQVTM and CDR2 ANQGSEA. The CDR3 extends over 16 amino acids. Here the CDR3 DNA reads TGCAGCGCCCTGCTACAGGGCCGTACGAACACCGGGGAGCTGTTTTTT. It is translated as CSALLQGRTNTGELFF.

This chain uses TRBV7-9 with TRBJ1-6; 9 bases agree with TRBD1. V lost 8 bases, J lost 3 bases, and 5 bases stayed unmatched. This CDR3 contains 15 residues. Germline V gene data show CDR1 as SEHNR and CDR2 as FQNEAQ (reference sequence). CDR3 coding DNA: TGTGCCAGCTCAAACAGGGGGCTCTATAATTCACCCCTCCACTTT. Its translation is CASSNRGLYNSPLHF.

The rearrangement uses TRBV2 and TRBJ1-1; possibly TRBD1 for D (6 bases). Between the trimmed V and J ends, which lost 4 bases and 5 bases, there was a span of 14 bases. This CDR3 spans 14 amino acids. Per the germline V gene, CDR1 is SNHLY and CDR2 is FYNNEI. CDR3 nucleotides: TGTGCCAGCAGTGTACAGGGCCTGGGGACTGAAGCTTTCTTT. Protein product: CASSVQGLGTEAFF.

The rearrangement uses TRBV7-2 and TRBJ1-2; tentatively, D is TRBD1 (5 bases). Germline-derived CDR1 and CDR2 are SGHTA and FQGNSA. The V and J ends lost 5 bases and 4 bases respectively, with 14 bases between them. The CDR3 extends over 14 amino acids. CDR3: CASSQGQGSYGYTF. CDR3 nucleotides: TGTGCCAGCAGCCAAGGGCAGGGATCCTATGGCTACACCTTC.

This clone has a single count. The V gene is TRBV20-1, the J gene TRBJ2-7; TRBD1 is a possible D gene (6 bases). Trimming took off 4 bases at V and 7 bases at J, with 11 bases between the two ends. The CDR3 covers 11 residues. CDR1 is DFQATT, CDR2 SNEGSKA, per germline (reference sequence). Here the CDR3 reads CSATRGEEQYF. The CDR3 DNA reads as TGCAGTGCTACCAGGGGTGAGGAGCAGTACTTC.

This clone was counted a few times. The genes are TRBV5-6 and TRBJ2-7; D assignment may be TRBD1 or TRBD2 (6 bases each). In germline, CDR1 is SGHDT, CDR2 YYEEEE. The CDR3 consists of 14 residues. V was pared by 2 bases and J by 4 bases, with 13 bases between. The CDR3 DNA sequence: TGTGCCAGCAGCTTCTGGGGGGCGCCTTACGAGCAGTACTTC. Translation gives CASSFWGAPYEQYF.

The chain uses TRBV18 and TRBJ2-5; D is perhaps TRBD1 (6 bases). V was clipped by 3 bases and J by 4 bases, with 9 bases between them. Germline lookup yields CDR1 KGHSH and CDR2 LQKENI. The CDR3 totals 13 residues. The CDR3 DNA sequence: TGTGCCAGCTCACCGGGCAGGGGAGAGACCCAGTACTTC. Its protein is CASSPGRGETQYF.

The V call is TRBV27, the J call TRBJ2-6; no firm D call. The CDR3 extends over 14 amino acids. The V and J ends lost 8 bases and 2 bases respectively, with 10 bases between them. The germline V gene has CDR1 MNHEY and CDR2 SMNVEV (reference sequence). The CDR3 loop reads CASRKSAGANVLTF. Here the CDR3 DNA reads TGTGCCAGCCGCAAATCGGCTGGGGCCAACGTCCTGACTTTC.

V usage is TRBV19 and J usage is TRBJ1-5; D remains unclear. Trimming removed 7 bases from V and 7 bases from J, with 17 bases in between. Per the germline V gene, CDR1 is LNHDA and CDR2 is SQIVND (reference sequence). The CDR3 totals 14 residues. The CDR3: CASKSWSGEQPQHF. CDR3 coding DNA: TGTGCCAGTAAATCGTGGTCAGGCGAACAGCCCCAGCATTTT.

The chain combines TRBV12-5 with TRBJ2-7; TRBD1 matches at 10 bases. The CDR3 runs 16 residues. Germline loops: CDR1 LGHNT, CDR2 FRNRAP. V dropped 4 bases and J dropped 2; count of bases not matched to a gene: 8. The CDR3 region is CASGWWGTGVTYEQYF. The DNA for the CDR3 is TGTGCTAGTGGTTGGTGGGGGACAGGGGTAACCTACGAGCAGTACTTC.

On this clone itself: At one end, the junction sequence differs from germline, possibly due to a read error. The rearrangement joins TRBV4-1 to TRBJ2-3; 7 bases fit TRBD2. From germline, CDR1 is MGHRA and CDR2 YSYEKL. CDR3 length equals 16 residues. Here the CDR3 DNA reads TGCGCCGGCAGCCAAGGGTTCCTAGCGGACCAAGATACGCAGTATTTT. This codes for CAGSQGFLADQDTQYF.

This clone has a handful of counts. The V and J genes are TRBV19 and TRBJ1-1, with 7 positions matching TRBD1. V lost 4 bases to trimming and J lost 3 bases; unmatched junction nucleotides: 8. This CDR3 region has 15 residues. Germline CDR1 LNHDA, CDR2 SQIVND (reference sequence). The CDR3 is CASSKTGWGYTEAFF. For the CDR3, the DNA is TGTGCCAGTAGTAAGACAGGGTGGGGGTACACTGAAGCTTTCTTT.

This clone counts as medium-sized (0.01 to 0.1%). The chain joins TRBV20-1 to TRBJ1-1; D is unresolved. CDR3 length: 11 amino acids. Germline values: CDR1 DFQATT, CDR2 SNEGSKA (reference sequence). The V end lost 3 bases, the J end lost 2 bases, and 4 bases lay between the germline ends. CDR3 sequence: CSARSNTEAFF. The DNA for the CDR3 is TGCAGTGCTAGGAGTAACACTGAAGCTTTCTTT.

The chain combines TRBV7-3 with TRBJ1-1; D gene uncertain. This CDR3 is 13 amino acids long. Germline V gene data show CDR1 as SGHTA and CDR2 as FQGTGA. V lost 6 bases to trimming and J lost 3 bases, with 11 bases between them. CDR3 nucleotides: TGTGCCAGCAGTTCGACGGTGGACACTGAAGCTTTCTTT. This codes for CASSSTVDTEAFF.

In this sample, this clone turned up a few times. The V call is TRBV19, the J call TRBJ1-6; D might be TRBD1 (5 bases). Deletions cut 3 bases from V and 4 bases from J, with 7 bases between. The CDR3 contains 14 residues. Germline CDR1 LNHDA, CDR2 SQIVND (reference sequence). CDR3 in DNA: TGTGCCAGTAGTATCCAGGGTTATAATTCACCCCTCCACTTT. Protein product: CASSIQGYNSPLHF. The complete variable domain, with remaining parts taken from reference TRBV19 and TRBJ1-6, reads DGGITQSPKYLFRKEGQNVTLSCEQNLNHDAMYWYRQDPGQGLRLIYYSQIVNDFQKGDIAEGYSVSREKKESFPLTVTSAQKNPTAFYLCASSIQGYNSPLHFGNGTRLTVT.

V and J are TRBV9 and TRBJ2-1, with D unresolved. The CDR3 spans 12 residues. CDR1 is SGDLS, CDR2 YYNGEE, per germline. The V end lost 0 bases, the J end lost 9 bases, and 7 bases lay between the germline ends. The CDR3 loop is CASSVEWREQFF. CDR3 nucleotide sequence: TGTGCCAGCAGCGTAGAGTGGCGTGAGCAGTTCTTC. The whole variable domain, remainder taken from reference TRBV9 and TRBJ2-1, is DSGVTQTPKHLITATGQRVTLRCSPRSGDLSVYWYQQSLDQGLQFLIQYYNGEERAKGNILERFSAQQFPDLHSELNLSSLELGDSALYFCASSVEWREQFFGPGTRLTVL.

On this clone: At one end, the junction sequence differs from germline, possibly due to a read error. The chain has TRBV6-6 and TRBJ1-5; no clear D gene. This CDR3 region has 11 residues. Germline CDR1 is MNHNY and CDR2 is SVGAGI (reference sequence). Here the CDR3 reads CASSHSEPQHF. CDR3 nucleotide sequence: TGTGCCAGCAGTCACTCCGAGCCCCAGCATTTT.

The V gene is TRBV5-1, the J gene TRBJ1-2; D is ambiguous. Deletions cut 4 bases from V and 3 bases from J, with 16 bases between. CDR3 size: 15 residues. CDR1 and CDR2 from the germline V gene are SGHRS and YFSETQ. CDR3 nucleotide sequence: TGCGCCAGCAGCCCGAGTGGAGGGCCGTACTATGGCTACACCTTC. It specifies CASSPSGGPYYGYTF.

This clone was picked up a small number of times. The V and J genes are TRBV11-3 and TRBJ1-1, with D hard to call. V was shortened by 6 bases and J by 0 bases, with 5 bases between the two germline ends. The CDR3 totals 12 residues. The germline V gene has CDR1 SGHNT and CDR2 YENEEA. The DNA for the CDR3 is TGTGCCAGCAGAGGGTTGAACACTGAAGCTTTCTTT. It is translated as CASRGLNTEAFF.

As DNA, the CDR3 is TGTGCCAGCAGCTTAGCCAGAAACGAAAGAAATGAGCAGTTCTTC. It yields the protein CASSLARNERNEQFF. V and J are TRBV7-8 and TRBJ2-1; D gene unclear. CDR3 length: 15 residues. Trimming left V 0 bases short and J 7 bases short, with 13 bases between. The germline V gene encodes CDR1 SGHVS and CDR2 FQNEAQ.

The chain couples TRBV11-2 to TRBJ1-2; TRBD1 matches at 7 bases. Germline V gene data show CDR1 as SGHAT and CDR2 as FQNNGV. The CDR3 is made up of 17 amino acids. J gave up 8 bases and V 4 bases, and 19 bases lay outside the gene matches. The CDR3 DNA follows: TGTGCCAGCAGCTCGCTACTCCGTATTTTCACAGGGGACGGCTACACCTTC. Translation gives CASSSLLRIFTGDGYTF.

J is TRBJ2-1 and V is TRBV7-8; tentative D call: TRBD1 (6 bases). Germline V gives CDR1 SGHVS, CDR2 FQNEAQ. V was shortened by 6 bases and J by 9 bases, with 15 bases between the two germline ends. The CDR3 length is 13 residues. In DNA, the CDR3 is TGTGCCAGCAGTTTTACAGCCAGGGGTGAGCAGTTCTTC. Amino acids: CASSFTARGEQFF.

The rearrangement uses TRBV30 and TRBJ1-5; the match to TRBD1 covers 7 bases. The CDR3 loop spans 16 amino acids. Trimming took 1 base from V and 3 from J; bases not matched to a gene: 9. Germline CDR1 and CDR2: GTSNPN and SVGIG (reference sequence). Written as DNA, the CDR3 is TGTGCCTGGAGTGCCCAGATAGGGGGCCACAATCAGCCCCAGCATTTT. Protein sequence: CAWSAQIGGHNQPQHF.

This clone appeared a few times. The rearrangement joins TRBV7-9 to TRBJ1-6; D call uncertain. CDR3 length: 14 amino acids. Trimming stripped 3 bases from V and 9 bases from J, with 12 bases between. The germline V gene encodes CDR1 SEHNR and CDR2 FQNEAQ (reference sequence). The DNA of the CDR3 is TGTGCCAGCAGCTTGCGACACGCCCTTTCACCCCTCCACTTT. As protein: CASSLRHALSPLHF.